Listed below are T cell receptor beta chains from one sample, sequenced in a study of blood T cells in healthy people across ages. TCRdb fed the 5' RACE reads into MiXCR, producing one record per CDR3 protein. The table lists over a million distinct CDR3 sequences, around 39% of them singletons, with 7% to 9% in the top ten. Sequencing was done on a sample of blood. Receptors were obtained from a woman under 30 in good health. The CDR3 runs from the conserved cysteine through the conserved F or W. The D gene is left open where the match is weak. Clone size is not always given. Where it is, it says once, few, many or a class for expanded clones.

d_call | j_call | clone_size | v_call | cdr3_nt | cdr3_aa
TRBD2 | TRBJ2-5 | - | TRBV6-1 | TGTGCCAGCAGTAGGACTAGCGGGGCGGGGTCGGGGGAGACCCAGTACTTC | CASSRTSGAGSGETQYF
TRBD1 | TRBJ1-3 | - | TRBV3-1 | TGTGCCAGCAGCCGGCGGACAGGGACTGGAAACACCATATATTTT | CASSRRTGTGNTIYF
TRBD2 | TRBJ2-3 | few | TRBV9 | TGTGCCAGCAGCCCCCGGGGGGTTAGCGGGCTCACAGATACGCAGTATTTT | CASSPRGVSGLTDTQYF
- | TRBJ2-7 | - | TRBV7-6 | TGTGCCAGCAGCTTCACCGGGGCAGACATCGACGAGCAGTACTTC | CASSFTGADIDEQYF
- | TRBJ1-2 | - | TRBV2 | TGTGCCAGCAGTGATACGGGACGCTATGGCTACACCTTC | CASSDTGRYGYTF
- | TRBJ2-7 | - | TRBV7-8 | TGTGCCAGCAGCTTTAGACCGGGTTACTACGAGCAGTACTTC | CASSFRPGYYEQYF
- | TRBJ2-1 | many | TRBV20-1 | TGCAGTGCTAGAGACGGGAGAGGCAATGAGCAGTTCTTC | CSARDGRGNEQFF
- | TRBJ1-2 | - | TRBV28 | TGTGCCAGCAGTTTAAGCAGGGAATATGGCTACACCTTC | CASSLSREYGYTF
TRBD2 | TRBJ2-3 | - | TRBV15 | TGTGCCACCAGCCTAGCGGGACGTCCAGATACGCAGTATTTT | CATSLAGRPDTQYF
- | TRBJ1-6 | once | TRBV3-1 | TGTGCCAGCAGCCAAGACACAGTTAATTCACCCCTCCACTTT | CASSQDTVNSPLHF
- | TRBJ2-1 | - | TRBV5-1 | TGCGCCAGCAGCCACGACACATCCTACAATGAGCAGTTCTTC | CASSHDTSYNEQFF
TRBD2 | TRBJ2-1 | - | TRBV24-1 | TGTGCCACCAGTGATGGGACTAGAAGCTACAATGAGCAGTTCTTC | CATSDGTRSYNEQFF
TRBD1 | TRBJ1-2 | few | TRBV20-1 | TGCAGTGCTTTCGATGGGACAGGCGATGGCTACACCTTC | CSAFDGTGDGYTF
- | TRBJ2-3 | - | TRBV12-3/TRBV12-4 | TGTGCCAGCAGTTTGGAGGCCTTACCCTCGGCAGATACGCAGTCTTTT | CASSLEALPSADTQSF
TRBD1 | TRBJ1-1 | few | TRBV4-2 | TGTGCCAGCAGCCAAGAGGCGGACAGGGCCACTGAAGCTTTCTTT | CASSQEADRATEAFF
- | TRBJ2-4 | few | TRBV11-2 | TGTGCCAGCAGCGCCCGTATGGGGGGGCTGGCCAAAAACATTCAGTACTTC | CASSARMGGLAKNIQYF
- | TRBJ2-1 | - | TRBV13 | TGTGCCAGCAGCTCGGACCCGGGACCCAACAATGAGCAGTTCTTC | CASSSDPGPNNEQFF
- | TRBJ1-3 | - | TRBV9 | TGTGCCAGCAGCGGCTCGGCAGGGACCTCTGGAAACACCATATATTTT | CASSGSAGTSGNTIYF
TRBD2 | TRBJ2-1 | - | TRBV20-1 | TGCAGTGCTACTGCGGGGGATTCCTACAATGAGCAGTTCTTC | CSATAGDSYNEQFF
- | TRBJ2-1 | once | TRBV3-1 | TGTGACAGCAGCCATAGCCGTGAGCAGTTCTTC | CDSSHSREQFF
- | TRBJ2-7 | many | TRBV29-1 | TGCAGCGTTGATCCTGCCTACAATGAGCAGTACTTC | CSVDPAYNEQYF
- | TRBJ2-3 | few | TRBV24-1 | TGTGCCACCAGTGTAAGGTCGGGTTCCGGGGGTAGCACAGATACGCAGTATTTT | CATSVRSGSGGSTDTQYF
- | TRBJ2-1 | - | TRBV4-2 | TGTGCCAGCAGCCAAGATTGGCTGGATGAGAGCTCCTACAATGAGCAGTTCTTC | CASSQDWLDESSYNEQFF
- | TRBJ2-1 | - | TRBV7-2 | TGTGCCAGCAGCGGGGCTCCCAATGAGCAGTTCTTC | CASSGAPNEQFF
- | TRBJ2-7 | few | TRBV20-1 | TGCAGTGCTTCAAGACCCGGGACCTCATCCGAGCAGTACTTC | CSASRPGTSSEQYF
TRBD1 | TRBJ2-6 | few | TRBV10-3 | TGTGCCATCAGTGATTCTCTGGACAGGGGGAAAGGGGCCAACGTCCTGACTTTC | CAISDSLDRGKGANVLTF
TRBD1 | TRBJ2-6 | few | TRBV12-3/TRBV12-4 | TGTGCCAGCAGACAGGGACAGGGGGTTGGGGCCAACGTCCTGACTTTC | CASRQGQGVGANVLTF
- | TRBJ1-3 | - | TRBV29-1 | TGCAGCGTCTCTTGGGGGACTGGAAACACCATATATTTT | CSVSWGTGNTIYF
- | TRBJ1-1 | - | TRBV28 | TGTGCCAGCACTCCCGGGGATAAGAACACTGAAGCTTTCTTT | CASTPGDKNTEAFF
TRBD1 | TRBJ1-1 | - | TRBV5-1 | TGCGCCAGCAGCTTGAGGACAGGGATGAACACTGAAGCTTTCTTT | CASSLRTGMNTEAFF
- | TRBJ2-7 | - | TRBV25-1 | TGTGCCAGCAGTGTAGGGATACTACGCGAGCAGTACTTC | CASSVGILREQYF
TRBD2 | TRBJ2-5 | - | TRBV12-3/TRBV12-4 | TGTGCCAGCAGTGGGGGGGAGGCGGGAGTAAAAGAGACCCAGTACTTC | CASSGGEAGVKETQYF
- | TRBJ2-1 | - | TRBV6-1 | TGTGCCAGCACTGGGGGAGTGTCGAATGAGCAGTTCTTC | CASTGGVSNEQFF
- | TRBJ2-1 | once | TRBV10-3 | TGTGCCATCAGTGATATGGAGACCCAGTTCTTC | CAISDMETQFF
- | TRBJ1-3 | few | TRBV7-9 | TGTGCCAGCAGCCTCCGGGACTCTGGAAACACCATATATTTT | CASSLRDSGNTIYF
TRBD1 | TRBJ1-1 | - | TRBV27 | TGTGCCAGCAGCCCAGCTCGACAGGGGGCTGAAGCTTTCTTT | CASSPARQGAEAFF
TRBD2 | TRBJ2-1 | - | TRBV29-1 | TGCAGCGTTCAACTAGCGGGGGGAGGCTACAATGAGCAGTTCTTC | CSVQLAGGGYNEQFF
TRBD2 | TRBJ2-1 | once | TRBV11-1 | TGTGCCAGCAGCCACGGGACTAGCGAGGCGAATGAGCAGTTCTTC | CASSHGTSEANEQFF
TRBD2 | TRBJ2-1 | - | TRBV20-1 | TGCAGTGCGCGCGGGAGCCGCTCCTACAATGAGCAGTTCTTC | CSARGSRSYNEQFF
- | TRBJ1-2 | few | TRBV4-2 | TGTGCCAGCAGCCAAGACCGAACGTACGGTGGCTACACCTTC | CASSQDRTYGGYTF